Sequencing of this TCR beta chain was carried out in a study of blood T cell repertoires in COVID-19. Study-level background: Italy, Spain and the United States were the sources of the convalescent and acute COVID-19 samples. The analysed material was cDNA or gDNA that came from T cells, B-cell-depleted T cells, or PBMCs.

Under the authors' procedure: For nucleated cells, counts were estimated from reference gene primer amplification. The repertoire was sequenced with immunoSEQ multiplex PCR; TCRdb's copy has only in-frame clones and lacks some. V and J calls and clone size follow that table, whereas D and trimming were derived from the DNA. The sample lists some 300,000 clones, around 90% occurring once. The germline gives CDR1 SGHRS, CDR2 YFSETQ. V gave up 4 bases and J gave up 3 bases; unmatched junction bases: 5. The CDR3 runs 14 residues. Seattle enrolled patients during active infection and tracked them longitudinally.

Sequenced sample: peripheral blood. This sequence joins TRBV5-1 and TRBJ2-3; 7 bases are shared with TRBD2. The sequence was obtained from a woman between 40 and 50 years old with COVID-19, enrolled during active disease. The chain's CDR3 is CASSGEGRTDTQYF. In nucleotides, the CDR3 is TGCGCCAGCAGCGGGGAGGGGAGGACAGATACGCAGTATTTT.